This is a list of T cell receptor beta chains from one sample in a study of T cell responses to AZD1222 COVID-19 vaccine. The assay was immunoSEQ multiplex PCR, and TCRdb's table has in-frame clones only and misses some. The sample includes 130,000 or so clones, almost 85% of them seen just once. The sequencing here drew on peripheral blood, taken 28 days after the second dose of the MenACWY control vaccine. Receptors originate from an adult who received the MenACWY meningococcal vaccine as a control. CDR3s leave out the opening cysteine and the closing phenylalanine or tryptophan. Part of the rows lack a size; the others show once, few, many or a class for expanded clones.

clone_size j_call v_call cdr3_aa
- TRBJ1-2 TRBV9 ASSEKGGFYGYT
- TRBJ2-1 TRBV7-7 ASSLEGGAEQF
- TRBJ1-1 TRBV11-3 ASKNPDENTEAF
- TRBJ2-3 TRBV11-3 ASSLGGATQY
- TRBJ2-1 TRBV2 ASSVDRGRSYNEQF
- TRBJ2-1 TRBV24-1 ATSDLGRGKDNEQF
- TRBJ1-3 TRBV5-6 ASSSTRNTIY
- TRBJ1-6 TRBV5-1 ASSPRTGGDSPLH
- TRBJ1-1 TRBV5-4 ASSPRSGTEAF
- TRBJ2-7 TRBV5-4 ASSPGGRTYEQY
- TRBJ2-3 TRBV5-5 ASSYTGTGIDTQY
- TRBJ1-1 TRBV6-5 ASSYGTVSNTEAF
- TRBJ1-5 TRBV6-5 ASSYPGLNQPQH
few TRBJ2-5 TRBV28 ASSSGTRGETQY
- TRBJ2-7 TRBV7-9 ASSLSRGEDEQY
few TRBJ2-7 TRBV11-2 ASRSIAGPMDEQY
- TRBJ2-1 TRBV6-5 ASAGQGKYNEQF
- TRBJ2-5 TRBV12-5 ASGGIADARETQY
- TRBJ1-4 TRBV5-5 ASSPRPDSLNEKLF
- TRBJ2-2 TRBV5-8 ASSPGQRTNTGELF
- TRBJ2-5 TRBV6-6 ASSSGGFPAETQY
once TRBJ2-1 TRBV11-3 ASSGSRGTETYNEQF
- TRBJ2-1 TRBV30 AWSYSISYNEQF
few TRBJ1-1 TRBV2 ASSGDRGTEAF
- TRBJ2-5 TRBV15 ATSRARGTVSEETQY
- TRBJ1-2 TRBV20-1 SASASGQGSYGYT
- TRBJ1-2 TRBV24-1 ATSDFSGGNYGYT
- TRBJ1-2 TRBV6-1 ASSEAPPYRVDNYGYT
- TRBJ2-5 TRBV5-4 ASSSRTGGEETQY
once TRBJ1-4 TRBV5-1 ASSQDSRPNEKLF
- TRBJ2-5 TRBV19 ASSIVFEQETQY
few TRBJ2-7 TRBV19 ASSWGQGSSYEQY
few TRBJ1-2 TRBV12-3/TRBV12-4 ASSLDGNYGYT
- TRBJ2-5 TRBV5-1 ASSGTGVRETQY
- TRBJ2-1 TRBV19 ASSASGSYNEQF
- TRBJ2-5 TRBV11-2 ASSPGHHTPGETQY
- TRBJ1-6 TRBV11-3 ASSGGGSPLH
- TRBJ2-5 TRBV11-3 ASSTPFGQGAEETQY
- TRBJ2-1 TRBV7-9 ASSRGKGGHEQF
few TRBJ1-6 TRBV7-8 ASRLAGSGSPLH
- TRBJ2-2 TRBV27 ATEGGTGELF
- TRBJ1-5 TRBV6-5 ASSLTESSRPQH
- TRBJ2-5 TRBV29-1 SEGTQY
once TRBJ2-3 TRBV5-6 ASGLAGAGTDTQY
- TRBJ2-2 TRBV5-4 ASSSDRGLNTGELF
- TRBJ1-3 TRBV7-2 ASSLEDRSGNTIY
- TRBJ2-2 TRBV5-1 ASSLRTGGDSGELF
once TRBJ2-3 TRBV27 ASSLWGGADTQY
few TRBJ2-5 TRBV4-1 ASSQRHGQGPETQY
- TRBJ1-1 TRBV4-1 ASSQVGLGAF
- TRBJ1-4 TRBV6-5 ASKLFSNEKLF
once TRBJ1-4 TRBV29-1 SVEQGINEKLF
- TRBJ1-2 TRBV2 ASSDGGTYYGYT
- TRBJ1-4 TRBV7-9 ASSPGTGVGKLF
- TRBJ2-4 TRBV28 ASSIGQGWGVAKNIQY
- TRBJ1-1 TRBV5-6 ASTMGPGQTEAF
- TRBJ2-2 TRBV7-8 ASSPAAASPSGELF